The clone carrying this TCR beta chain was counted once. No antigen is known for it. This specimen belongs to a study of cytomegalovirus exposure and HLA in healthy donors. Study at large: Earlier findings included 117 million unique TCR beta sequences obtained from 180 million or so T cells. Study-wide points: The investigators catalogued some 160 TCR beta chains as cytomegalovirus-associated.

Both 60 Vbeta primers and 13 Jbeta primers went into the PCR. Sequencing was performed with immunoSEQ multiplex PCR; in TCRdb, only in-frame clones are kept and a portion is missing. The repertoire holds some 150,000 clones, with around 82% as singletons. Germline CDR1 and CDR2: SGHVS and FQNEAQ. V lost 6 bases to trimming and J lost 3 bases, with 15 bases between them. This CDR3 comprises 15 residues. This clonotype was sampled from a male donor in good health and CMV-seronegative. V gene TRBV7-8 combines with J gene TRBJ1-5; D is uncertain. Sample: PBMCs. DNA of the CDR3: TGTGCCAGCAGAATTAAGGTGGAGTACAATCAGCCCCAGCATTTT. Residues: CASRIKVEYNQPQHF.